This TCR beta chain originates from a study of blood T cell repertoires in COVID-19. Looking at the study overall: Samples of COVID-19 (acute and convalescent) were obtained from the United States, Italy and Spain. In each case, the material was cDNA or gDNA derived from T cells, B-cell-depleted T cells, or PBMCs.

Germline V gene data show CDR1 as SGHAT and CDR2 as FQDESV (reference sequence). The CDR3 has 15 residues. The V and J ends lost 5 bases and 7 bases, in that order; junction bases with no gene match: 10. Per the study methods: Reference gene primer amplification gave estimated nucleated cell counts. Method: immunoSEQ multiplex PCR; TCRdb's copy keeps in-frame clones and lacks some. V and J calls and clone size are as listed in that table; D and trimming were resolved from the DNA. The profile shows about 170,000 clones, roughly 81% of them singletons. The receptor was isolated from a man between 40 and 49 years old who had recovered from COVID-19. This chain joins TRBV11-1 and TRBJ2-1, with 8 bases identical to TRBD1. Source material: peripheral blood. CDR3 nucleotide sequence: TGTGCCAGCAGCGGGCAGGGGGCGGCGAGTAATGAGCAGTTCTTC. Residues: CASSGQGAASNEQFF.